The T cell receptor (beta chain) under discussion was sequenced for a study of shared clonotypes between healthy human individuals (dated by TCRdb to 2020 to 2021). Background on the whole study: Two women and a few men aged 18 to 49 years were included in the cohort. The study deeply sequenced blood TCR repertoires of several healthy adults to estimate repertoire size and the extent of clonotype sharing between individuals. Per donor, leukapheresis produced somewhere between about 0.9 and 10 billion PBMCs. Per donor, three plates each were used for CD4 naive and CD4 memory, two for CD8 naive, and one for CD8 memory. Libraries were prepared and TCR repertoires were sequenced by different laboratories using diverse techniques, in order to increase sequencing depth and limit assay-specific biases.

Results and caveats for the whole study, not just this receptor: Larger estimated clonotype richness was generally found for naive subsets than for memory subsets. Compared with non-shared clonotypes, clonotypes shared by all four sorted-subset donors had higher generation probabilities. Only blood was sampled, and tissue TCR repertoires likely differ from those in blood. Even with the large sequencing depth, rarefaction of the sorted-subset datasets indicated that sequencing was incomplete. Because the study included a small number of donors, the genetic and exposure-history diversity represented was limited. Across a few donors, approximately 5% of naive CD4, approximately 4% of naive CD8, approximately 2.5% of memory CD4, and around 0.4% of memory CD8 clonotypes were shared. Pairwise subsampling led to the expectation that sequencing depth would affect the degree of clonotype sharing among donors.

On this clone itself: The antigen this receptor binds is unknown. Per-base qualities were not stored, and no clone one base away is much larger.

Using the deep immunoSEQ assay, multiplex PCR amplified TCR CDR3 regions from genomic DNA. Extracted genomic DNA from each cell subset was distributed evenly across all wells of several immunoSEQ 96-well plates, and each plate was treated as a replicate. For sorted subsets, each replicate PCR was loaded with about 0.2 ug genomic DNA, equivalent to about 30,000 T cell genomes. The purified libraries were quantified using a Qubit 3.0 fluorometer, sized with a Bioanalyzer 2100, and then quantified again using the KAPA Library Quantification kit. Each immunoSEQ 96-well plate was sequenced on its own single-read 150-cycle Illumina NextSeq 550 flow cell. The original pipeline was this. Because the immunoSEQ output held only junctional sequences and lacked quality scores, the filtering could not match the filtering applied to full-length reads. To assign V/J genes and CDR3, sequences were annotated against IMGT germline references using PyIR, a Python wrapper for IgBLAST v1.9. Reads with weak V/J assignments (E-value above 1e-6), missing CDR3, stop codons, out-of-frame junctions, or ambiguous translated residues were removed. V3J clonotypes were defined by identical inferred V gene, J gene, and CDR3 amino acid sequence. To compute the percentage overlap between repertoires, the number of shared unique clonotypes was divided by the size of the smaller repertoire. Repertoire richness was assessed with RTK rarefaction, the Chao1 estimator, and Recon v2.1 estimates of unobserved clonotypes. Generation probabilities for all TCRbeta clonotypes obtained by the gDNA method from a handful of donors were computed using OLGA. Imported from immuneACCESS, the table was reduced by TCRdb to in-frame sequences with V and J called. These copies leave out some clones; in studies compared against another copy, an unresolved V gene accounts for under half, and the cause of the remainder is not known. That table gives V, J and clone size, and the DNA gave D and trimming. The sample contains approximately 350,000 clones, 95% to 97% of them found a single time. The ten largest clones represent 0.25% to 0.35% of the sample.

Healthy HIV-negative adults with no recently reported acute infections or vaccinations were included as donors. Every donor was a Caucasian adult residing in Nashville, Tennessee, USA. CD8 memory samples combined magnetically selected CD45RO+ cells with CCR7-negative CD45RA+ effector memory (TemRA) cells. Blood was obtained by leukapheresis, after which PBMCs were separated by Ficoll-Histopaque density gradient centrifugation and cryopreserved in liquid nitrogen vapor phase. Analytical flow cytometry was used to check the purity and quantity of every magnetically sorted T cell population. From each sorted fraction, genomic DNA was isolated and quantified by UV absorbance on a Nanodrop 2000c. CDR3 length: 13 amino acids, cysteine to phenylalanine. Left in the record is the CDR3 DNA by itself, 39 bases read in frame from the first base. From a lookup of the germline V gene, CDR1 and CDR2 are MNHEY and SVGAGI. At the junction V is shortened by 6 bases and J by 0 bases, with 8 bases in between.

The chain employs TRBV6-5 and TRBJ2-5, with no reliable assignment of the D segment. The TCR sequence derives from a man in his thirties or forties in good health. Sequenced sample: memory CD8+ T cells sorted from blood. The cell subset or site label, as the study defines it: CD45RO+ cells pooled with CCR7-negative TemRA cells. The base sequence is TGTGCCAGCAGGACCCTGTACCAAGAGACCCAGTACTTC. This is translated as CASRTLYQETQYF.